The 5 T cell receptor beta chains listed next were all sequenced from one sample in a study of cytotoxic CD8 clonotypes in ibrutinib-treated CLL. Only in-frame clones appear in the TCRdb table, and some are missing; sequencing was by immunoSEQ multiplex PCR. Here the sample spans over 75,000 clones, around 73% being singletons. Sequenced material: PBMCs, taken after 12 months of ibrutinib treatment. The receptors derive from a human donor with chronic lymphocytic leukemia.

This clone was detected only once. The rearrangement links TRBV28 to TRBJ1-4; TRBD1 matches at 7 bases. Germline CDR1 is MDHEN and CDR2 is SYDVKM. Germline trimming cut 6 bases from V and 4 bases from J; bases unmatched to any gene: 5. The CDR3 spans 14 residues. The CDR3 is CASSRGQSNEKLFF. DNA for the CDR3: TGTGCCAGCAGCCGGGGACAGAGTAATGAAAAACTGTTTTTT.

The chain has TRBV6-4 and TRBJ2-1; the match to TRBD2 covers 11 bases. J lost 7 bases, V lost 3 bases, and 8 bases had no gene match. Looked up from germline, CDR1 is MRHNA and CDR2 is SNTAGT. The CDR3 loop spans 16 amino acids. The CDR3 nucleotides read TGTGCCAGCAGTGAGGAGCTAGCGGGGGGTCGGAATGAGCAGTTCTTC. It translates to CASSEELAGGRNEQFF.

The J gene is TRBJ1-1, the V gene TRBV30; 7 bases agree with TRBD1. This CDR3 is 14 amino acids long. The germline gives CDR1 GTSNPN, CDR2 SVGIG (reference sequence). Unmatched junction bases numbered 9, after V lost 6 bases and J lost 2 bases. CDR3 sequence: CACSVRGLNTEAFF. The CDR3 DNA follows: TGTGCCTGTAGCGTGAGGGGGCTAAACACTGAAGCTTTCTTT. The full variable domain, completed using reference TRBV30 and TRBJ1-1, is SQTIHQWPATLVQPVGSPLSLECTVEGTSNPNLYWYRQAAGRGLQLLFYSVGIGQISSEVPQNLSASRPQDRQFILSSKKLLLSDSGFYLCACSVRGLNTEAFFGQGTRLTVV.

CDR3 loop: CASRITGTHNTDTQYF. The CDR3 DNA is TGCGCCAGCAGGATTACCGGGACTCATAACACAGATACGCAGTATTTT. The rearrangement links TRBV4-1 to TRBJ2-3; D might be TRBD2 (6 bases). This CDR3 has 16 amino acids. The germline V and J ends were trimmed by 6 bases and 2 bases, with 18 bases remaining between them. Germline V gene data show CDR1 as MGHRA and CDR2 as YSYEKL.

The J gene is TRBJ2-2, the V gene TRBV7-3; TRBD1 matches at 7 bases. CDR1 and CDR2 from the germline V gene are SGHTA and FQGTGA. CDR3 length: 16 amino acids. J was trimmed by 1 base and V by 4 bases; bases with no gene match: 6. DNA of the CDR3: TGTGCCAGCAGCTATGGACAGGCCGTGAACACCGGGGAGCTGTTTTTT. Encoded protein: CASSYGQAVNTGELFF.